The clone carrying this T cell receptor beta chain was counted a single time. Its target is not known. This sample is part of a study of cytomegalovirus exposure and HLA in healthy donors. Overall study results and limits: Available immune exposure information was restricted to CMV serostatus only. Common viral pathogens (according to a later analysis) appeared linked to several of the most significant clusters. In a later analysis, at a false discovery rate of 0.05, some 15,000 TCR beta sequences were associated with HLA alleles. Earlier findings revealed that most TCR beta V segments proved productive either about 87% or about 30% of the time.

PCR used 60 Vbeta primers and 13 Jbeta primers. The assay was immunoSEQ multiplex PCR, and TCRdb's table has in-frame clones only and misses some. The top ten hold about 3% of the sample, which has 180,000 or so clones, approximately 84% seen once. Germline V gene sequence: CDR1 SGHTA, CDR2 FQGNSA. The length of the CDR3 is 15 residues. V lost 7 bases to trimming and J lost 0 bases; unmatched junction nucleotides: 8. The TCR comes from a female donor in good health and CMV-seronegative. The specimen was PBMCs. The rearrangement links TRBV7-2 to TRBJ1-1; 7 bases are a match to TRBD1. CDR3 bases: TGTGCCAGCAACTACAGGGGCCCAATGAACACTGAAGCTTTCTTT. Protein sequence: CASNYRGPMNTEAFF. The complete variable domain, with remaining parts taken from reference TRBV7-2 and TRBJ1-1, reads GAGVSQSPSNKVTEKGKDVELRCDPISGHTALYWYRQSLGQGLEFLIYFQGNSAPDKSGLPSDRFSAERTGGSVSTLTIQRTQQEDSAVYLCASNYRGPMNTEAFFGQGTRLTVV.